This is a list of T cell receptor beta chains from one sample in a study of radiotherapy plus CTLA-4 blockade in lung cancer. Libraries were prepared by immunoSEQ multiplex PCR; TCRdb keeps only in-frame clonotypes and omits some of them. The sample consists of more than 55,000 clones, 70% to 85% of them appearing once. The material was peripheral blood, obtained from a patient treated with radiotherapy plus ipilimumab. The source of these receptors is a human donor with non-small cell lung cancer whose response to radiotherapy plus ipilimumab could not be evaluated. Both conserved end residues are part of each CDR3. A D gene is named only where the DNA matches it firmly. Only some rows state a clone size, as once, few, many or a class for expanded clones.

CASTGGVLNQPQHF TGTGCCAGCACAGGGGGTGTTTTAAATCAGCCCCAGCATTTT TRBJ1-5 - TRBV28 TRBD1
CASSEDLGTGGYTF TGTGCCAGCAGTGAAGATCTAGGGACTGGTGGCTACACCTTC TRBJ1-2 - TRBV2 -
CASSYGGTGANVLTF TGTGCCAGCAGTTATGGGGGGACCGGGGCCAACGTCCTGACTTTC TRBJ2-6 few TRBV6-6 -
CASSYSRQRTATEAFF TGTGCCAGCAGTTACTCAAGACAGCGAACTGCCACTGAAGCTTTCTTT TRBJ1-1 - TRBV6-5 -
CSVLMVYDRGHEQYF TGCAGCGTTCTTATGGTGTATGACAGGGGCCACGAGCAGTACTTC TRBJ2-7 - TRBV29-1 TRBD1
CASSSGLAGTGELFF TGTGCCAGCAGCTCGGGACTAGCGGGGACCGGGGAGCTGTTTTTT TRBJ2-2 once TRBV7-2 TRBD2
CASTTERGAVSPLHF TGTGCCAGTACCACTGAGCGGGGGGCGGTTTCACCCCTCCACTTT TRBJ1-6 - TRBV19 -
CASKRLATVEQFF TGTGCCAGCAAGAGGTTAGCGACGGTAGAGCAGTTCTTC TRBJ2-1 - TRBV2 -
CASSPTDPSGNTIYF TGTGCCAGCTCACCTACAGATCCCTCTGGAAACACCATATATTTT TRBJ1-3 - TRBV18 -
CASSISGTGSLQETQYF TGTGCCAGTAGTATATCCGGGACAGGGTCCCTACAAGAGACCCAGTACTTC TRBJ2-5 - TRBV19 TRBD1
CASRRPGSYEQYF TGTGCCAGCAGACGCCCAGGGTCCTACGAGCAGTACTTC TRBJ2-7 - TRBV6-5 -
CASGLLHRGRGETQYF TGTGCTAGTGGTTTGCTCCACAGGGGGCGCGGTGAGACCCAGTACTTC TRBJ2-5 - TRBV12-5 TRBD1
CASGPGQGNEQYF TGCGCCAGCGGGCCGGGACAGGGAAACGAGCAGTACTTC TRBJ2-7 - TRBV23-1 TRBD1
CASSLSQQPREKLFF TGTGCCAGCAGTTTATCGCAACAGCCACGTGAAAAACTGTTTTTT TRBJ1-4 - TRBV27 -
CAITRDSNNYGYTF TGTGCCATCACCCGGGACAGTAATAACTATGGCTACACCTTC TRBJ1-2 - TRBV10-3 TRBD1
CASSLSQTRYGYTF TGTGCCAGCAGTTTGTCACAGACCCGCTATGGCTACACCTTC TRBJ1-2 - TRBV28 -
CAWSEPTSGRFGNEQFF TGTGCCTGGAGTGAACCGACTAGCGGGAGATTTGGCAATGAGCAGTTCTTC TRBJ2-1 - TRBV30 TRBD2
CAWSGGNTIYF TGTGCCTGGAGCGGGGGAAACACCATATATTTT TRBJ1-3 - TRBV30 -
CASKGLAGFSYNEQFF TGTGCCAGCAAAGGACTAGCGGGGTTCTCCTACAATGAGCAGTTCTTC TRBJ2-1 few TRBV2 TRBD2
CASSGREGNQPQHF TGTGCCAGCAGTGGGAGGGAAGGCAATCAGCCCCAGCATTTT TRBJ1-5 - TRBV6-5 -
CASSKGDRGSYEQYF TGTGCCAGTAGTAAGGGGGACAGGGGGTCCTACGAGCAGTACTTC TRBJ2-7 - TRBV19 TRBD1
CASSVGRGPYGYTF TGTGCCAGCAGCGTAGGGCGGGGCCCCTATGGCTACACCTTC TRBJ1-2 - TRBV9 -
CASSALAGGTHFF TGTGCCAGCAGCGCCTTAGCGGGAGGGACCCACTTCTTC TRBJ2-1 - TRBV7-2 TRBD2
CASSSLSWEQYF TGTGCCAGCAGCTCTCTTAGTTGGGAGCAGTACTTC TRBJ2-7 - TRBV11-2 -
CASSTGGNYGYTF TGTGCCAGCAGCACGGGTGGGAACTATGGCTACACCTTC TRBJ1-2 - TRBV7-2 -
CASGSGTRSYEQYF TGTGCCAGCGGTTCCGGGACTCGGAGCTACGAGCAGTACTTC TRBJ2-7 - TRBV6-1 -
CASRPDRGITEAFF TGTGCCAGTAGGCCGGACAGGGGGATCACTGAAGCTTTCTTT TRBJ1-1 once TRBV19 TRBD1
CASSLSHRQVAFF TGTGCCAGCAGTTTATCCCACAGACAGGTGGCTTTCTTT TRBJ1-1 once TRBV27 -
CAGSGTSGGATDTQYF TGTGCCGGCTCCGGGACTAGCGGGGGGGCAACAGATACGCAGTATTTT TRBJ2-3 once TRBV2 TRBD2
CSVGGANQPQHF TGCAGCGTTGGCGGGGCGAATCAGCCCCAGCATTTT TRBJ1-5 - TRBV29-1 -
CASSPPLAEGGELFF TGTGCCAGCTCACCACCACTAGCGGAGGGCGGGGAGCTGTTTTTT TRBJ2-2 - TRBV18 TRBD2
CASSPLTGGYTF TGTGCCAGCTCACCCCTAACAGGGGGCTACACCTTC TRBJ1-2 - TRBV18 -
CASTRKAAGGTEAFF TGTGCCAGCACTCGAAAGGCGGCAGGGGGGACTGAAGCTTTCTTT TRBJ1-1 - TRBV6-1 TRBD1
CASSYVAGMETEAFF TGTGCCAGCAGTTACGTGGCAGGGATGGAAACTGAAGCTTTCTTT TRBJ1-1 - TRBV6-5 -
CASGNRGNTEAFF TGCGCCAGCGGCAACCGGGGGAACACTGAAGCTTTCTTT TRBJ1-1 few TRBV5-1 -
CASSYRGRETQYF TGTGCCAGCAGCTACAGGGGGCGAGAGACCCAGTACTTC TRBJ2-5 - TRBV5-4 TRBD1
CASSRSGGRETQYF TGTGCCAGTAGTAGAAGCGGGGGGAGGGAGACCCAGTACTTC TRBJ2-5 - TRBV19 TRBD2
CASSADSALYEQYF TGTGCCAGCAGCGCCGACAGCGCTCTTTACGAGCAGTACTTC TRBJ2-7 - TRBV7-2 -
CASRTSGSYEQYF TGTGCCAGCAGGACTAGCGGCTCCTACGAGCAGTACTTC TRBJ2-7 - TRBV6-5 TRBD2
CASSERLAGSTVRYEQYF TGCGCCAGCAGTGAGAGACTAGCGGGTTCTACGGTACGCTACGAGCAGTACTTC TRBJ2-7 - TRBV10-2 TRBD2
CASSSGLGVNEQFF TGTGCCAGCAGCTCCGGGCTCGGGGTTAATGAGCAGTTCTTC TRBJ2-1 - TRBV7-7 -
CASSLTGTSGDEQYF TGCGCCAGCAGCTTGACCGGGACTAGCGGCGACGAGCAGTACTTC TRBJ2-7 once TRBV5-1 TRBD2